The source of this T cell receptor (beta chain) is a study of regulatory T cells in long-lasting Graves disease. Building of the TCR beta libraries involved iRepertoire HTBI primers and Arm-PCR of CDR3 regions. TCRdb passed the multiplex PCR reads through MiXCR, listing each CDR3 protein once. Counted here are about 420,000 distinct CDR3 sequences, over 15% occurring once; the ten biggest clones make up under 30%. The time point is: newly diagnosed GD, antithyroid drugs for less than 3 months. Extracted PBMC RNA gave rise to the TCR library. This clonotype has more than one count but fewer than ten. What it binds is unknown. A read error may produce the germline difference seen at one junction end. General observations from the study: Having few samples may have compromised the accuracy.

The CDR3 is made up of 15 amino acids. Germline CDR1 reads MGHRA; CDR2 reads YSYEKL. The sample was also linked to a second study, of T cells in Graves' hyperthyroidism and ophthalmopathy. From that second work: The TCR CDR3 first-round RT-PCR relied on the HTBI primer set. Ophthalmopathy, which appeared later, was predicted by the model a median roughly 6.5 months before onset.

This sequence originates from a woman aged 18-29 years with Graves disease. The sequencing used peripheral blood mononuclear cells (PBMCs), collected at new diagnosis, from a patient treated with antithyroid drugs. V gene TRBV4-1 combines with J gene TRBJ2-7; 11 bases fit TRBD2. The CDR3 loop is CASSQGLAGGGEQYF. The DNA for the CDR3 is TGTGCCAGCAGCCAAGGCCTAGCGGGAGGAGGCGAGCAGTACTTC.